The 17 T cell receptor beta chains in this list originate from one sample, sequenced in a study of CD8+ T cells in alopecia areata (dated by TCRdb to the late 2010s). Receptor libraries were prepared by the immunoSEQ multiplex PCR assay. RNA was extracted from all samples and reverse transcribed into cDNA as template for TCR sequencing. Imported from immuneACCESS, the table was reduced by TCRdb to in-frame sequences with V and J called. These copies leave out some clones; in studies compared against another copy, an unresolved V gene accounts for under half, and the cause of the remainder is not known. The sample records 100,000 to 150,000 clones, around three fifths of which are singletons. Less than 5.5% of the sample is in the top ten clones. The time point label on this specimen signifies: baseline before oral tofacitinib. The input for sequencing was CD4+ T cells sorted from blood, taken at week 0. These receptors originate from a human donor with alopecia areata.

V gene TRBV27 combines with J gene TRBJ1-2; 8 bases are a match to TRBD1. Germline V lookup: CDR1 MNHEY, CDR2 SMNVEV (reference sequence). Unmatched junction bases numbered 10, after V lost 5 bases and J lost 8 bases. The CDR3 covers 14 residues. The CDR3, as DNA: TGTGCCAGCAGTACCCGAAGGACAGGGTTCGGCTACACCTTC. It is translated as CASSTRRTGFGYTF.

This chain links TRBV2 with TRBJ2-3; 12 positions match TRBD2. Germline V CDR1 and CDR2: SNHLY, FYNNEI. After removal of 5 bases from V and 2 bases from J, the junction contained 5 bases not matched to a gene. The CDR3 spans 16 residues. CDR3 region: CASSPGLAGNTDTQYF. In nucleotides, the CDR3 is TGTGCCAGCAGTCCTGGACTAGCGGGAAACACAGATACGCAGTATTTT. Variable domain in full (rest from reference TRBV2 and TRBJ2-3): EPEVTQTPSHQVTQMGQEVILRCVPISNHLYFYWYRQILGQKVEFLVSFYNNEISEKSEIFDDQFSVERPDGSNFTLKIRSTKLEDSAMYFCASSPGLAGNTDTQYFGPGTRLTVL.

The gene calls are TRBV7-3 and TRBJ2-3, with no clear D. With 5 bases removed from V and 0 bases from J, the gap between germline ends came to 9 bases. CDR1 and CDR2 (germline): SGHTA, FQGTGA. The CDR3 has 14 residues. The CDR3 sequence is CASSATDSTDTQYF. Here the CDR3 DNA reads TGTGCCAGCAGCGCGACCGATAGCACAGATACGCAGTATTTT.

This clone has just a few counts. V and J are TRBV7-9 and TRBJ2-7; 7 positions agree with TRBD2. The V and J ends lost 10 bases and 5 bases, in that order; junction bases with no gene match: 23. CDR1 is SEHNR and CDR2 is FQNEAQ in the germline V gene (reference sequence). The CDR3 consists of 17 residues. CDR3 coding DNA: TGTGCCACCTTACCCTTTAGGGGTGCTAGCGGAAAACACGAGCAGTACTTC. Its protein product is CATLPFRGASGKHEQYF. Together with reference TRBV7-9 and TRBJ2-7, the CDR3 gives the full variable domain: DTGVSQNPRHKITKRGQNVTFRCDPISEHNRLYWYRQTLGQGPEFLTYFQNEAQLEKSRLLSDRFSAERPKGSFSTLEIQRTEQGDSAMYLCATLPFRGASGKHEQYFGPGTRLTVT.

The CDR3 is CASSYSASQETQYF. The CDR3 nucleotides are TGTGCCAGCAGTTACTCGGCTAGTCAAGAGACCCAGTACTTC. J is TRBJ2-5 and V is TRBV6-6; D remains ambiguous. Trimming removed 0 bases at V and 2 bases at J, with 7 bases between. Germline V gene sequence: CDR1 MNHNY, CDR2 SVGAGI (reference sequence). The CDR3 runs to 14 residues.

This clone was counted a single time. This chain uses TRBV15 with TRBJ2-7; D call uncertain. CDR1 is LNHNV, CDR2 YYDKDF, per germline (reference sequence). V lost 5 bases and J lost 4, with 15 bases in between. CDR3 length: 14 amino acids. DNA of the CDR3: TGTGCCACCAGCGAGTTCAGGAGTTTTTACGAGCAGTACTTC. Protein sequence: CATSEFRSFYEQYF. The full variable domain, with the rest looked up from reference TRBV15 and TRBJ2-7, is DAMVIQNPRYQVTQFGKPVTLSCSQTLNHNVMYWYQQKSSQAPKLLFHYYDKDFNNEADTPDNFQSRRPNTSFCFLDIRSPGLGDTAMYLCATSEFRSFYEQYFGPGTRLTVT.

Notes on this clone: The sample carries other DNA sequences with the same CDR3. V usage is TRBV5-1 and J usage is TRBJ2-5, with 13 bases identical to TRBD2. V was pared by 0 bases and J by 2 bases, with 1 base of the junction left unmatched. The germline V gene encodes CDR1 SGHRS and CDR2 YFSETQ. The CDR3 consists of 16 residues. The CDR3 region is CASSLALAGGQETQYF. The CDR3 coding sequence is TGCGCCAGCAGCTTGGCACTAGCGGGGGGGCAAGAGACCCAGTACTTC.

This clone was found a few times. The chain couples TRBV7-2 to TRBJ2-7; D is possibly TRBD1 (6 bases). CDR3 size: 16 residues. Germline CDR1 is SGHTA and CDR2 is FQGNSA. The V end was cut by 0 bases, the J end by 5 bases, with 17 bases between. This CDR3 reads CASSLASSRGQHEQYF. The CDR3 DNA follows: TGTGCCAGCAGCTTAGCGTCGTCCAGGGGTCAACACGAGCAGTACTTC.

Remarks on this clone: One junction end does not reproduce the germline sequence, and a read error may be involved. The chain carries TRBV5-4 and TRBJ2-3, with D possibly called TRBD1 or TRBD2 (5 bases each). CDR1 SGHNT and CDR2 YYREEE come from the germline V gene (reference sequence). CDR3 size: 16 residues. The CDR3 here is CASRLAGGVGTDTQYF. CDR3 DNA: TGTGCCAGCAGATTGGCTGGGGGAGTAGGCACAGATACGCAGTATTTT.

The chain links TRBV4-3 to TRBJ2-5, with D perhaps being TRBD1 or TRBD2 (5 bases each). Trimming stripped 1 base from V and 0 bases from J, with 12 bases between. CDR1 is LGHNA and CDR2 is YSLEER in the germline V gene. The CDR3 runs to 16 residues. The CDR3 DNA reads as TGCGCCAGCAGCCAAGTTTACGGGGCGAACCAAGAGACCCAGTACTTC. This sequence encodes CASSQVYGANQETQYF.

The chain joins TRBV4-3 to TRBJ1-1; no definite D call. Per the germline V gene, CDR1 is LGHNA and CDR2 is YSLEER. V lost 3 bases to trimming and J lost 4 bases, with 6 bases between them. This CDR3 is 12 amino acids long. Written as DNA, the CDR3 is TGCGCCAGCAGCCATGACCCCACTGAAGCTTTCTTT. Protein sequence: CASSHDPTEAFF.

The CDR3 sequence: CASSLEGVADTQYF. DNA for the CDR3: TGTGCCAGCAGCTTGGAGGGAGTGGCAGATACGCAGTATTTT. The V and J genes are TRBV5-6 and TRBJ2-3; perhaps TRBD2 as D (5 bases). Looked up from germline, CDR1 is SGHDT and CDR2 is YYEEEE. The CDR3 covers 14 residues. The V gene lost 0 bases and the J gene lost 4 bases, with 9 bases spanning the gap. Together with reference TRBV5-6 and TRBJ2-3, the CDR3 gives the full variable domain: DAGVTQSPTHLIKTRGQQVTLRCSPKSGHDTVSWYQQALGQGPQFIFQYYEEEERQRGNFPDRFSGHQFPNYSSELNVNALLLGDSALYLCASSLEGVADTQYFGPGTRLTVL.

This clone showed up just a few times. V usage is TRBV7-9 and J usage is TRBJ2-7; 9 positions match TRBD1. Germline V CDR1 and CDR2: SEHNR, FQNEAQ (reference sequence). The CDR3 length is 14 residues. The trim removed 5 bases at V and 6 bases at J, leaving 8 bases unmatched. The CDR3 DNA follows: TGTGCCAGCAGCCTCGGGGACAGGGTTGGCGAGCAGTACTTC. This translates into CASSLGDRVGEQYF.

This clone turned up a few times. The same CDR3 also results from other DNA sequences found in this sample. V usage is TRBV25-1 and J usage is TRBJ1-5, with TRBD1 matching 7 bases. This CDR3 has 13 residues. The V gene's germline CDR1 is MGHDK and CDR2 SYGVNS. V lost 4 bases, J lost 5 bases, and 2 bases stayed unmatched. CDR3 amino acids: CASSGTGDQPQHF. CDR3 nucleotide sequence: TGTGCCAGCAGTGGAACAGGGGATCAGCCCCAGCATTTT.

Turning to this clone: The same CDR3 also results from other DNA sequences found in this sample. The V and J genes are TRBV5-1 and TRBJ2-5; the D is unclear. The length of the CDR3 is 12 residues. The V gene's germline CDR1 is SGHRS and CDR2 YFSETQ. V dropped 1 base and J dropped 2 bases, with 3 bases sitting between them. CDR3 DNA: TGCGCCAGCAGCTTGAAACAAGAGACCCAGTACTTC. Its translation is CASSLKQETQYF.

The chain links TRBV30 to TRBJ1-2; perhaps TRBD1 as D (6 bases). The CDR3 runs 16 residues. V was cut by 2 bases and J by 6 bases, with 22 bases left in between. Germline lookup yields CDR1 GTSNPN and CDR2 SVGIG (reference sequence). CDR3 sequence reads: CAWSQNAWGAEDGYTF. In nucleotides, the CDR3 is TGTGCCTGGAGTCAGAACGCGTGGGGGGCTGAGGATGGCTACACCTTC. Together with reference TRBV30 and TRBJ1-2, the CDR3 gives the full variable domain: SQTIHQWPATLVQPVGSPLSLECTVEGTSNPNLYWYRQAAGRGLQLLFYSVGIGQISSEVPQNLSASRPQDRQFILSSKKLLLSDSGFYLCAWSQNAWGAEDGYTFGSGTRLTVV.

This sequence joins TRBV7-9 and TRBJ2-4, with D possibly TRBD2 on 6 matching bases. CDR1 is SEHNR, CDR2 FQNEAQ, per germline (reference sequence). The ends were cut back, 1 base at V and 9 bases at J, with 10 bases in the middle. The CDR3 length is 13 residues. The DNA for the CDR3 is TGTGCCAGCAGCTTAGTACCCGGGGGCATTCAGTACTTC. Protein sequence: CASSLVPGGIQYF.